Below, one T cell receptor (beta chain) is given with its context. Its target is unknown. CDR1 LNHDA and CDR2 SQIVND come from the germline V gene (reference sequence). This CDR3 has 13 residues. Trimming cost V 6 bases and J 5 bases, with 14 bases left between them. This table comes from immunoSEQ multiplex PCR, and its TCRdb copy is limited to in-frame clones, with some not included. The sample lists some 87,000 clones; roughly nine tenths were seen once. This sample was included in a study of T cell responses to AZD1222 COVID-19 vaccine. Study-level information: Second-dose schedules of about 4 or about 12 weeks were combined. Study-level findings and limits: Researchers report vaccine-associated CD4 TCRs spanning spike, with dominance at 160-218 and 743-854. AZD1222 recipients seropositive at baseline numbered only five to seven. Sampling that yielded the repertoires occurred only after the peak T cell response.

The sequencing here drew on peripheral blood, taken on day 0 of AZD1222 vaccination. This TCR was sampled from an adult in good health. V gene TRBV19 combines with J gene TRBJ2-7, with no clear D. In nucleotides, the CDR3 is TGTGCCAGTAGCCCTCTAGGTATCCACGAGCAGTACTTC. Its translation is CASSPLGIHEQYF.